The rows below give T cell receptor beta chains drawn from one sample of a study of blood T cell repertoires in COVID-19. Profiled with immunoSEQ multiplex PCR; TCRdb holds only in-frame clones, not every one. The sample lists about 46,000 clones, around 87% occurring once. The sequenced sample was PBMCs or T cells enriched from blood (not recorded which). The receptors shown here come from a woman in her forties or fifties who had recovered from COVID-19. CDR3s include the opening cysteine and the closing phenylalanine or tryptophan. D genes are given only for firm matches. The size field is filled for only some rows; it gives once, few, many or a size class.

d_gene: TRBD1
abundance: .
v_gene: TRBV7-2
j_gene: TRBJ1-5
CDR3aa: CASSSRRDSNQPQHF
CDR3nt: TGTGCCAGCAGCAGCCGCCGGGACAGTAATCAGCCCCAGCATTTT

d_gene: TRBD1
abundance: .
v_gene: TRBV20-1
j_gene: TRBJ2-7
CDR3aa: CSASSPGQGSQHYEQYF
CDR3nt: TGCAGTGCTAGTAGTCCGGGACAGGGGTCCCAGCACTACGAGCAGTACTTC

d_gene: .
abundance: .
v_gene: TRBV5-6
j_gene: TRBJ2-2
CDR3aa: CASSRSRTGELFF
CDR3nt: TGTGCCAGCAGCCGGAGTAGGACCGGGGAGCTGTTTTTT

d_gene: .
abundance: .
v_gene: TRBV11-1
j_gene: TRBJ1-6
CDR3aa: CASSRTRSSSPLHF
CDR3nt: TGTGCCAGCAGCAGAACCCGTTCCAGTTCACCCCTCCACTTT

d_gene: .
abundance: medium-sized
v_gene: TRBV7-6
j_gene: TRBJ1-2
CDR3aa: CASSPRWDYGYTF
CDR3nt: TGTGCCAGCAGCCCTAGGTGGGACTATGGCTACACCTTC

d_gene: TRBD2
abundance: .
v_gene: TRBV2
j_gene: TRBJ2-5
CDR3aa: CASGQSSGGADQETQYF
CDR3nt: TGTGCCAGCGGCCAATCTAGCGGGGGGGCAGATCAAGAGACCCAGTACTTC

d_gene: .
abundance: once
v_gene: TRBV7-2
j_gene: TRBJ1-5
CDR3aa: CASSLWTALNQPQHF
CDR3nt: TGTGCCAGCAGCCTGTGGACAGCGCTTAATCAGCCCCAGCATTTT

d_gene: .
abundance: .
v_gene: TRBV19
j_gene: TRBJ1-5
CDR3aa: CASSTSHRSNQPQHF
CDR3nt: TGTGCCAGTAGTACTAGCCATCGTAGCAATCAGCCCCAGCATTTT

d_gene: TRBD1
abundance: .
v_gene: TRBV3-1/TRBV3-2
j_gene: TRBJ1-5
CDR3aa: CASSQGLGQKSRGLQPQHF
CDR3nt: TGTGCCAGCAGCCAAGGTTTGGGACAGAAGTCCCGGGGTTTGCAGCCCCAGCATTTT

d_gene: .
abundance: .
v_gene: TRBV6-5
j_gene: TRBJ2-7
CDR3aa: CASSYFMGTTYEQYF
CDR3nt: TGTGCCAGCAGTTACTTTATGGGGACAACCTACGAGCAGTACTTC

d_gene: TRBD1
abundance: .
v_gene: TRBV19
j_gene: TRBJ1-2
CDR3aa: CASKKRNWDSFNLGYTF
CDR3nt: TGTGCCAGTAAGAAAAGGAACTGGGACAGTTTTAATCTTGGCTACACCTTC

d_gene: .
abundance: .
v_gene: TRBV20-1
j_gene: TRBJ2-7
CDR3aa: CSAPGVTGQYF
CDR3nt: TGCAGTGCCCCAGGGGTTACCGGGCAGTACTTC

d_gene: TRBD2
abundance: .
v_gene: TRBV4-2
j_gene: TRBJ2-5
CDR3aa: CASSQSSGSEGETQYF
CDR3nt: TGTGCCAGCAGCCAGTCTAGCGGGAGCGAGGGGGAGACCCAGTACTTC

d_gene: .
abundance: .
v_gene: TRBV5-6
j_gene: TRBJ2-6
CDR3aa: CASSGAPLSGANVLTF
CDR3nt: TGTGCCAGCTCAGGGGCCCCGCTCTCTGGGGCCAACGTCCTGACTTTC

d_gene: .
abundance: .
v_gene: TRBV19
j_gene: TRBJ1-2
CDR3aa: CASQGAYGYTF
CDR3nt: TGTGCCAGCCAGGGCGCCTATGGCTACACCTTC

d_gene: .
abundance: .
v_gene: TRBV20-1
j_gene: TRBJ2-5
CDR3aa: CSVRLMETQYF
CDR3nt: TGCAGTGTTCGGTTGATGGAGACCCAGTACTTC

d_gene: .
abundance: once
v_gene: TRBV5-6
j_gene: TRBJ1-1
CDR3aa: CASSKVGSTEAFF
CDR3nt: TGTGCCAGCAGCAAGGTAGGGAGCACTGAAGCTTTCTTT

d_gene: .
abundance: .
v_gene: TRBV5-4
j_gene: TRBJ2-1
CDR3aa: CASSSGLREQFF
CDR3nt: TGTGCCAGCAGCTCGGGACTCCGCGAGCAGTTCTTC

d_gene: .
abundance: .
v_gene: TRBV6-2/TRBV6-3
j_gene: TRBJ2-1
CDR3aa: CASSYERLSNEQFF
CDR3nt: TGTGCCAGCAGTTACGAGAGACTTTCCAATGAGCAGTTCTTC

d_gene: TRBD1
abundance: once
v_gene: TRBV24-1
j_gene: TRBJ2-1
CDR3aa: CATSDPDRGIYSNEQFF
CDR3nt: TGTGCCACCAGTGATCCTGACAGGGGAATATATTCCAATGAGCAGTTCTTC

d_gene: .
abundance: .
v_gene: TRBV29-1
j_gene: TRBJ2-7
CDR3aa: CSVESLKGMSYEQYF
CDR3nt: TGCAGCGTTGAATCGTTAAAGGGGATGTCCTACGAGCAGTACTTC

d_gene: .
abundance: once
v_gene: TRBV7-9
j_gene: TRBJ1-1
CDR3aa: CASSLAQGNTEAFF
CDR3nt: TGTGCCAGCAGCTTAGCGCAGGGGAACACTGAAGCTTTCTTT

d_gene: .
abundance: once
v_gene: TRBV25-1
j_gene: TRBJ1-4
CDR3aa: CASRGPGLINEKLFF
CDR3nt: TGTGCCAGCAGGGGACCGGGACTGATTAATGAAAAACTGTTTTTT

d_gene: TRBD2
abundance: .
v_gene: TRBV11-2
j_gene: TRBJ2-1
CDR3aa: CASSIGTSAYNEQFF
CDR3nt: TGTGCCAGCAGCATAGGGACTAGTGCCTACAATGAGCAGTTCTTC

d_gene: .
abundance: .
v_gene: TRBV3-1/TRBV3-2
j_gene: TRBJ1-5
CDR3aa: CASSQALGQPQHF
CDR3nt: TGTGCCAGCAGCCAGGCGCTAGGTCAGCCCCAGCATTTT

d_gene: .
abundance: .
v_gene: TRBV9
j_gene: TRBJ2-5
CDR3aa: CASSARETQYF
CDR3nt: TGTGCCAGCAGCGCGAGGGAGACCCAGTACTTC

d_gene: TRBD1
abundance: .
v_gene: TRBV20-1
j_gene: TRBJ1-2
CDR3aa: CSASPGQRLDGYTF
CDR3nt: TGCAGTGCCAGTCCGGGACAGAGACTCGATGGCTACACCTTC

d_gene: TRBD2
abundance: .
v_gene: TRBV6-2/TRBV6-3
j_gene: TRBJ2-1
CDR3aa: CASSAGVVNEQFF
CDR3nt: TGTGCCAGCAGTGCGGGGGTGGTGAATGAGCAGTTCTTC

d_gene: TRBD2
abundance: .
v_gene: TRBV28
j_gene: TRBJ2-7
CDR3aa: CASRYSGGSSYEQYF
CDR3nt: TGTGCCAGCAGATATAGCGGGGGGAGTTCCTACGAGCAGTACTTC

d_gene: TRBD1
abundance: .
v_gene: TRBV5-1
j_gene: TRBJ1-4
CDR3aa: CASSTGQGGGNEKLFF
CDR3nt: TGCGCCAGCAGCACGGGACAGGGCGGGGGTAATGAAAAACTGTTTTTT

d_gene: .
abundance: .
v_gene: TRBV4-3
j_gene: TRBJ1-4
CDR3aa: CASSQDLTTATNEKLFF
CDR3nt: TGCGCCAGCAGCCAAGATCTGACTACGGCAACTAATGAAAAACTGTTTTTT